This TCR beta chain was documented in a study of blood T cell repertoires in COVID-19 (dated by TCRdb to about 2020). With respect to the entire study: Samples covering the acute and convalescent phases of COVID-19 were provided by collaborators in the United States, Italy and Spain. HLA class I and class II types, where available, came from metadata supplied by the sample provider rather than from assay-based typing. Nearly every sample came with metadata listing a de-identified subject ID, COVID-19 status, age in years and sex. The repertoires were made available in a free public database intended to serve as a resource for research on the immune response to SARS-CoV-2. The prospective study material was composed of cDNA or gDNA derived from T cells, B-cell-depleted T cells, or PBMCs. The samples were drawn from the first 160 participants of the ongoing ImmuneRACE study and from about 1,200 subjects provided by 6 global collaborators. Deeply sampled blood TCRbeta repertoires from subjects exposed to, actively infected with, or recovered from COVID-19 were included in the dataset. Summary of the overall study and its limitations: The amount of clinical and demographic metadata varied by source and participant and was provided uncurated.

A second Seattle source provided samples from volunteer blood donors who had recovered from COVID-19. The collaborating institutions used their own protocols to collect whole blood in K2EDTA tubes. Collaborator samples were shipped for TCRbeta analysis as frozen whole blood, isolated PBMCs, or DNA extracted from either sample type. Regarding this clone: What antigen it recognizes has not been identified. No per-base quality is available; no much larger clone lies one base away. The sample holds other DNA sequences that translate to the same CDR3.

TCRbeta CDR3 regions were amplified from genomic DNA by means of the immunoSEQ Assay, a bias-controlled multiplex PCR. The paper's processing steps were these. Nucleated cell counts per sample were estimated from amplification of reference gene primers within the assay. To quantify the absolute abundance of each unique TCRbeta CDR3 rearrangement, sequence reads were collapsed and filtered. For each sample, productive Simpson clonality was calculated by taking the square root of Simpson's diversity index across productive rearrangements. TCRdb holds this immuneACCESS table with in-frame rearrangements only. Some clones are missing; in checked studies, unresolved V genes explain under half, and the rest has no known cause. For V, J and clone size, that table is used; D and trimming come from the DNA. Recorded for this sample are approximately 260,000 clones; nearly 90% of them occurred a single time. The ten most abundant clones make up approximately 4.6% of the sample.

The CDR3 runs 11 amino acids, cysteine and phenylalanine included. Here the CDR3 DNA is all that survives: 33 bases in frame from base 1. CDR1 and CDR2, per the germline V gene, are SNHLY and FYNNEI. V gives up 7 bases and J gives up 3 bases, and the segment between their germline ends measures 6 bases. Material: peripheral blood. The rearranged segments are TRBV2 and TRBJ2-5, with the D gene call left open. The TCR sequence derives from a woman aged 40 to 49 who had recovered from COVID-19. Read as DNA, the sequence is TGTGCCAGCATGCTAGAAGAGACCCAGTACTTC. Translation gives CASMLEETQYF.